The source of this TCR beta chain is a study of blood T cell repertoires in COVID-19. The Seattle site enrolled patients during active infection and followed them longitudinally. Original handling: Nucleated cell counts were estimated from reference gene primer amplification. The assay was immunoSEQ multiplex PCR, and TCRdb's table has in-frame clones only and misses some. Clone size and V and J calls were adopted from that table, with D and trimming inferred from the DNA. In the table there are roughly 200,000 clones, roughly 81% of which are singletons. Germline trimming cut 6 bases from V and 5 bases from J; bases unmatched to any gene: 10. The CDR3 is 15 amino acids. CDR1 is KGHSH and CDR2 is LQKENI in the germline V gene.

The origin of this receptor is a woman in her thirties or forties with COVID-19, enrolled during active disease. The sequenced sample was peripheral blood. This chain connects TRBV18 to TRBJ2-1; the match to TRBD1 covers 7 bases. CDR3 nucleotides: TGTGCCAGCTCCGAACAGGGGCCCGCAAACAATGAGCAGTTCTTC. Encoded protein: CASSEQGPANNEQFF.